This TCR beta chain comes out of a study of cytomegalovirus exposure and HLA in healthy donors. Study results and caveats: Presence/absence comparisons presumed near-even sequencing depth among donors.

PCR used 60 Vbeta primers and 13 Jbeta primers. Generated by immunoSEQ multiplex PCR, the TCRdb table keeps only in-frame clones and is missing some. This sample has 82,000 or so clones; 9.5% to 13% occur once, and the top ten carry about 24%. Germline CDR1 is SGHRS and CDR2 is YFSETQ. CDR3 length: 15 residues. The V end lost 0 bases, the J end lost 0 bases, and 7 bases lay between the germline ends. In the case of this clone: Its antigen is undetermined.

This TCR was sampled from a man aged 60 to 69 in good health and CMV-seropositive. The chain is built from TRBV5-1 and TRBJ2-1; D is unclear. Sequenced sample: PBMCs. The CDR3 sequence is CASSLDLSSYNEQFF. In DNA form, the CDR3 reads TGCGCCAGCAGCTTGGATCTGAGCTCCTACAATGAGCAGTTCTTC.